The entry below describes one T cell receptor (beta chain). What this receptor recognizes is not known. No base quality information exists; no much larger clone differs at one position. The data stem from a study of blood T cell repertoires in COVID-19 (dated by TCRdb to between 2020 and 2021). Study-level background: Samples from collaborators originated in the United States, Italy and Spain and spanned both the acute and convalescent phases of COVID-19. The repertoires were released in a freely available public database meant as a resource for research on the immune response to SARS-CoV-2. The prospective study material was composed of cDNA or gDNA derived from T cells, B-cell-depleted T cells, or PBMCs. Samples were obtained from the ongoing ImmuneRACE study (first 160 participants) and from some 1,200 subjects provided by 6 global collaborators. A de-identified subject ID, COVID-19 status, age in years and sex were almost always included in the sample metadata. Where HLA class I and class II types were available, the types were taken from metadata supplied by the sample provider, not from assay-based typing. Deeply sampled blood TCRbeta repertoires from subjects exposed to, actively infected with, or recovered from COVID-19 were included in the dataset. Study-wide findings and limitations: The quantity of clinical and demographic metadata differed by source and by participant and was supplied without curation.

Participants in the prospective study were enrolled through a virtual design, were aged roughly 18 to 100 years, and lived in roughly 24 United States geographic areas. To assign participants to cohorts, the prospective study relied on clinical history that participants themselves reported in a screening survey and a study questionnaire. Recovered participants in ImmuneRACE Cohort 3 were defined as having two consecutive negative NP/OP PCR tests, clearance from a healthcare professional, or resolution of symptoms. In the prospective study, whole blood, serum and a nasopharyngeal or oropharyngeal swab were collected from each participant by mobile phlebotomists. Prospective study participants could optionally give additional blood draws and questionnaires over a roughly two-month period. Before DNA extraction, prospective study blood samples were shipped either frozen or at room temperature. TCRbeta CDR3 regions were amplified from genomic DNA by means of the immunoSEQ Assay, a bias-controlled multiplex PCR. Regarding the original processing steps: The number of nucleated cells in each sample was estimated by amplification of reference gene primers within the assay. To quantify the absolute abundance of each unique TCRbeta CDR3 rearrangement, sequence reads were collapsed and filtered. For each sample, productive Simpson clonality was calculated as the square root of Simpson's diversity index across productive rearrangements. TCRdb re-hosts the immuneACCESS table, in-frame sequences only. Its copies lack some clones; in the studies checked, an unresolved V gene accounts for under half of them, and the cause for the rest is not known. V, J and clone size reflect that table, while D and trimming were determined from the DNA. This sample lists fewer than 250,000 clones; less than 85% were detected once. The top ten clonotypes cover under 4% of the sample.

Reading from cysteine to phenylalanine, the CDR3 counts 17 amino acids. The retained sequence is limited to the CDR3, 51 bases, with the frame set at the first base. CDR1 is given as SGDLS and CDR2 as YYNGEE, both from the germline V gene. The junction shows trimming of 3 bases on V and 5 bases on J, and the gene matches do not reach 10 bases of it. The specimen was PBMCs or T cells enriched from blood (not recorded which). The chain was built from TRBV9 and TRBJ2-1, and 11 bases in between align with TRBD2. The TCR comes from a woman aged 25-40 years who had recovered from COVID-19. The encoded CDR3 is CASSAWLLAGEDNEQFF. The DNA sequence is as follows: TGTGCCAGCAGCGCCTGGTTACTAGCGGGAGAAGACAATGAGCAGTTCTTC.